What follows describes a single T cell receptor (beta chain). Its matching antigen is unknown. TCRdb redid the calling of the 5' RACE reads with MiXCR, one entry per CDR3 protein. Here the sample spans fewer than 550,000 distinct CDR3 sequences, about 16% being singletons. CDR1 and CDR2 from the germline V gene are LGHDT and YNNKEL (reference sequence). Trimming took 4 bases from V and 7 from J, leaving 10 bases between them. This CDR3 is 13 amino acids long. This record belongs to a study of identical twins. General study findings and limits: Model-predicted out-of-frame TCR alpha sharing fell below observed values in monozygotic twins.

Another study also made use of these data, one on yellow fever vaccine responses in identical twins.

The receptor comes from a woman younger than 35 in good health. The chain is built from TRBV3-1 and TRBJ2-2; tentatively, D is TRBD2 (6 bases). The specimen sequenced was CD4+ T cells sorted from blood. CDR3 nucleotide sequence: TGTGCCAGCAGCCCCACCGGGGGCGGGGAGCTGTTTTTT. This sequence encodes CASSPTGGGELFF.